This note documents a single TCR beta chain sequence. This CDR3 is built from 14 residues. The J segment lost 6 bases and the V segment lost 5 bases, leaving 5 bases of the junction unmatched. The germline CDR1 and CDR2 sequences are SQVTM and ANQGSEA. This record belongs to a study of cytomegalovirus exposure and HLA in healthy donors. Amplification used 60 Vbeta primers and 13 Jbeta primers. Clones were read by immunoSEQ multiplex PCR, and TCRdb kept only the in-frame ones, dropping some. Of 95,000 to 150,000 clones listed, 65% to 85% are singletons. The origin of this receptor is a middle-aged man in good health and CMV-seronegative. The chain has TRBV29-1 and TRBJ2-2; TRBD1 matches 11 bases. The sample taken for sequencing was PBMCs. CDR3 bases: TGCAGCGTTATCGGACAGGGGGCAGCCGGGGAGCTGTTTTTT. Amino acid sequence: CSVIGQGAAGELFF.